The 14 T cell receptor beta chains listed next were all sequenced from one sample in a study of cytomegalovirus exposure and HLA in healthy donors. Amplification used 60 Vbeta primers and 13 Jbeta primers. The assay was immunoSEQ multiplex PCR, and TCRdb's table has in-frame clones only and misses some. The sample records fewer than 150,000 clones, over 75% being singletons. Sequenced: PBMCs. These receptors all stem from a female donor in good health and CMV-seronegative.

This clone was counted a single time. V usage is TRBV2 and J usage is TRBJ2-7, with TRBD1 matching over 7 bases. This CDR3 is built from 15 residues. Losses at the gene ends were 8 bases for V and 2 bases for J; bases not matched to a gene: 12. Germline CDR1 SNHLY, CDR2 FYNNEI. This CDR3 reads CASSQGEIRAYEQYF. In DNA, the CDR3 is TGTGCCAGCTCTCAGGGGGAGATTCGGGCCTACGAGCAGTACTTC.

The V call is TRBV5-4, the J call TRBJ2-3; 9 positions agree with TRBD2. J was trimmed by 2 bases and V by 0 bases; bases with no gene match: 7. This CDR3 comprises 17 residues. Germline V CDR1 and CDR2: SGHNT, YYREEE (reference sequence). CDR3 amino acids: CASSLAPTSGHTDTQYF. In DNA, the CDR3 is TGTGCCAGCAGCTTGGCCCCGACTAGCGGACACACAGATACGCAGTATTTT.

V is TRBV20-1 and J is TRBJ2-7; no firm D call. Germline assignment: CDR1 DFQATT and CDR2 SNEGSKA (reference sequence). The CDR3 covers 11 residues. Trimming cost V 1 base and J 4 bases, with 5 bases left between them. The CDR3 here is CSARVQYEQYF. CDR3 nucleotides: TGCAGTGCTAGAGTCCAATACGAGCAGTACTTC.

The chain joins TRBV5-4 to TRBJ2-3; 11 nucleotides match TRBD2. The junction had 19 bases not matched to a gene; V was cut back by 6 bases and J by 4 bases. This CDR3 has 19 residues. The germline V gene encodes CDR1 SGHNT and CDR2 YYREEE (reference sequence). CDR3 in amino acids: CASTGEGTASGRRSDTQYF. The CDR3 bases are TGTGCCAGCACCGGGGAGGGGACTGCTAGCGGGAGGAGGTCAGATACGCAGTATTTT. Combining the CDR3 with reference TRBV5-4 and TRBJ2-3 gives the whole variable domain ETGVTQSPTHLIKTRGQQVTLRCSSQSGHNTVSWYQQALGQGPQFIFQYYREEENGRGNFPPRFSGLQFPNYSSELNVNALELDDSALYLCASTGEGTASGRRSDTQYFGPGTRLTVL.

This CDR3 reads CASSSGTGFYEQYF. CDR3 sequence (DNA): TGTGCCAGCAGTTCCGGGACAGGGTTCTACGAGCAGTACTTC. This chain connects TRBV27 to TRBJ2-7; TRBD1 matches at 9 bases. The germline V gene encodes CDR1 MNHEY and CDR2 SMNVEV (reference sequence). V trimming: 4 bases; J trimming: 3 bases; junction bases outside the gene matches: 4. The CDR3 is made up of 14 amino acids.

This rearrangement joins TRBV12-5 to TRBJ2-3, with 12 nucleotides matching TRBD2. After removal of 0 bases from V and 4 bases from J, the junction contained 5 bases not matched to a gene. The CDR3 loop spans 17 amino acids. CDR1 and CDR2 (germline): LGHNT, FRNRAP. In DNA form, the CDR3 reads TGTGCTAGTGGTTTGGTAGGCCTAGCGGGAGGGCCAGATACGCAGTATTTT. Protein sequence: CASGLVGLAGGPDTQYF.

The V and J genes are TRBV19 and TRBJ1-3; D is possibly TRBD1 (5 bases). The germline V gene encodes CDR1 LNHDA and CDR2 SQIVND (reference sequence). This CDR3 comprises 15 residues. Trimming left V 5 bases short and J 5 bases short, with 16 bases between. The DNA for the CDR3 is TGTGCCAGTAGTCTCCAGGACAAAAGGAGAAACACCATATATTTT. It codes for CASSLQDKRRNTIYF.

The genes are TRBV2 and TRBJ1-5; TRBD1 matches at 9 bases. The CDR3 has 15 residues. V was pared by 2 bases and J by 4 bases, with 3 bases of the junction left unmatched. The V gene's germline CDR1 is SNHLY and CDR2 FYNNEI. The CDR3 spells CASSELTGGNQPQHF. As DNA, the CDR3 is TGTGCCAGCAGTGAACTGACAGGGGGGAATCAGCCCCAGCATTTT. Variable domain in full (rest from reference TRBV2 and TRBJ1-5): EPEVTQTPSHQVTQMGQEVILRCVPISNHLYFYWYRQILGQKVEFLVSFYNNEISEKSEIFDDQFSVERPDGSNFTLKIRSTKLEDSAMYFCASSELTGGNQPQHFGDGTRLSIL.

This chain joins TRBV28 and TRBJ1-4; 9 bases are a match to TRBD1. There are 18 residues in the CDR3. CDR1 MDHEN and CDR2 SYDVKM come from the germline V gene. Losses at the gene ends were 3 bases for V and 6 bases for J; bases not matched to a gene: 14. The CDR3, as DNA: TGTGCCAGCAGTTTTGGGACAGGGATTCGCTCGCCTTATGAAAAACTGTTTTTT. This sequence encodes CASSFGTGIRSPYEKLFF. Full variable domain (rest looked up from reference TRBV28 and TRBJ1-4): DVKVTQSSRYLVKRTGEKVFLECVQDMDHENMFWYRQDPGLGLRLIYFSYDVKMKEKGDIPEGYSVSREKKERFSLILESASTNQTSMYLCASSFGTGIRSPYEKLFFGSGTQLSVL.

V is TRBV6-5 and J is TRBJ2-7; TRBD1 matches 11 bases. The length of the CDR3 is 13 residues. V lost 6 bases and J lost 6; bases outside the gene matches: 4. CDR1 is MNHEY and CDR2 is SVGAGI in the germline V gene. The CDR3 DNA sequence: TGTGCCAGCAGAGGGACAGGGGGGCCCGAGCAGTACTTC. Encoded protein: CASRGTGGPEQYF.

The chain's CDR3 is CASSEVRGGDEQYF. The DNA for the CDR3 is TGCGCCAGCAGTGAAGTCCGAGGGGGCGACGAGCAGTACTTC. The chain is built from TRBV10-2 and TRBJ2-7; 7 nucleotides align to TRBD1. Germline CDR1 and CDR2: WSHSY and SAAADI. The V segment lost 3 bases and the J segment 5 bases; nucleotides outside the gene matches: 7. This CDR3 has 14 amino acids.

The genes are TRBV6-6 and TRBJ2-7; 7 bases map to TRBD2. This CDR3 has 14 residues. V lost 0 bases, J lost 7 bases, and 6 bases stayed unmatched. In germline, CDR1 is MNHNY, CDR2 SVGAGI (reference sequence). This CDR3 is CASSYSTVGGEQYF. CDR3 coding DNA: TGTGCCAGCAGTTACTCGACAGTCGGGGGGGAGCAGTACTTC.

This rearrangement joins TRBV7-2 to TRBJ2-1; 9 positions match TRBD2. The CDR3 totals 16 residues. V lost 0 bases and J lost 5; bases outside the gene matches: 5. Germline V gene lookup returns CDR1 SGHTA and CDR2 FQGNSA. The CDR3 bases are TGTGCCAGCAGCTTAGCCGGACTAGCGAAACACAATGAGCAGTTCTTC. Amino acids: CASSLAGLAKHNEQFF.

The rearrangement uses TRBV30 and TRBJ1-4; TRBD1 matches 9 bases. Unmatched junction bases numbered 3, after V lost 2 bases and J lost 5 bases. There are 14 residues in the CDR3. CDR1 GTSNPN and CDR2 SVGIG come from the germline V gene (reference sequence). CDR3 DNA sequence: TGTGCCTGGAGTAAGACAGGGGGGAATGAAAAACTGTTTTTT. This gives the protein CAWSKTGGNEKLFF.